A selection of T cell receptor beta chains follows, all from one sample in a study of T cell responses to AZD1222 COVID-19 vaccine. Clones were sequenced by immunoSEQ multiplex PCR, and TCRdb holds only the in-frame ones, with some missing. This table holds about 180,000 clones, 85% to 90% found once. Here the sequenced sample was peripheral blood, taken on day 0 of AZD1222 vaccination. All receptors come from an adult in good health. Each CDR3 is given with its conserved first and last residue. D genes are given only for firm matches. The size entry is marked missing in some rows and otherwise reads once, few, many or a size class.

D gene	clone size	V gene	J gene	CDR3 DNA	CDR3 protein
TRBD1	few	TRBV2	TRBJ2-7	TGTGCCAGCAAAGACAGGGTCGGAGCTTACGAGCAGTACTTC	CASKDRVGAYEQYF
.	.	TRBV5-4	TRBJ2-5	TGTGCCAGCAGCACCAGTTACAGGGATGGAGAGACCCAGTACTTC	CASSTSYRDGETQYF
TRBD1	.	TRBV5-4	TRBJ1-1	TGTGCCAGCAGAGACGACAGGGTTTTGATCACTGAAGCTTTCTTT	CASRDDRVLITEAFF
.	.	TRBV6-5	TRBJ1-1	TGTGCCATACAGCCACCCCCTGAAGCTTTCTTT	CAIQPPPEAFF
.	many	TRBV7-9	TRBJ1-5	TGTGCCAGCAGCTTGACACAGGCGCAGCCCCAGCATTTT	CASSLTQAQPQHF
TRBD1	.	TRBV27	TRBJ1-2	TGTGCCAGCAGTGACAGGGAAGGGCAGGGCTATGGCTACACCTTC	CASSDREGQGYGYTF
.	.	TRBV10-3	TRBJ1-2	TGTGCCATCAGTGATAATGGCTACACCTTC	CAISDNGYTF
.	.	TRBV30	TRBJ2-5	TGTGCCTGGAGTGGAGGGACCCAGTACTTC	CAWSGGTQYF
TRBD1	few	TRBV12-5	TRBJ1-5	TGTGCTAGTGGCCCCGGGACAGGGTACGATCAGCCCCAGCATTTT	CASGPGTGYDQPQHF
.	.	TRBV2	TRBJ2-5	TGTGCCAGCACCATTACTAGCCTAGAGACCCAGTACTTC	CASTITSLETQYF
.	once	TRBV6-6	TRBJ1-2	TGTGCCAGCAGTTACACCCTCTATGGCTACACCTTC	CASSYTLYGYTF
.	.	TRBV5-1	TRBJ1-1	TGCGCCAGCAGCTCCACTTGGCTGAACACTGAAGCTTTCTTT	CASSSTWLNTEAFF
TRBD2	.	TRBV3-1/TRBV3-2	TRBJ2-7	TGTGCCAGCAGCCAAGGACTAGCGGGGGGGCGATACGAGCAGTACTTC	CASSQGLAGGRYEQYF
TRBD1	few	TRBV19	TRBJ1-4	TGTGCCAGTAGTATTTCTAGGCGACAGGGAACGAATGAAAAACTGTTTTTT	CASSISRRQGTNEKLFF
TRBD1	.	TRBV9	TRBJ1-1	TGTGCCAGCAGCGTAGCAACAGGGGATGACACTGAAGCTTTCTTT	CASSVATGDDTEAFF
TRBD1	.	TRBV7-8	TRBJ1-4	TGTGCCAGCAGCCCCAGAAGGGTTCCGAGGACAGGGTTCAATGAAAAACTGTTTTTT	CASSPRRVPRTGFNEKLFF
.	.	TRBV7-9	TRBJ1-2	TGTGCCAGCAGCCTTCTACGGGGGAATGGCTACACCTTC	CASSLLRGNGYTF
.	.	TRBV11-2	TRBJ2-3	TGTGCCAGCAGCTTAGGGCGGGGTGGCACAGATACGCAGTATTTT	CASSLGRGGTDTQYF
.	.	TRBV6-5	TRBJ1-2	TGTGCCAGCAGGTCGGCGGGGTTCGATGGCTACACCTTC	CASRSAGFDGYTF
TRBD2	.	TRBV7-9	TRBJ2-3	TGTGCCAGCAGCTTAGGTTCTAGCGGGGACACAGATACGCAGTATTTT	CASSLGSSGDTDTQYF
TRBD1	.	TRBV6-5	TRBJ2-6	TGTGCCAGCAGTTACGGGGACAGCTCTGGGGCCAACGTCCTGACTTTC	CASSYGDSSGANVLTF
.	.	TRBV6-1	TRBJ1-6	TGTGCCAGCAGTGAAGCCCCCGGACGAGATAATTCACCCCTCCACTTT	CASSEAPGRDNSPLHF
.	.	TRBV27	TRBJ1-5	TGTGCCAGCAGTTTGGGCGGATATAGCAATCAGCCCCAGCATTTT	CASSLGGYSNQPQHF
.	.	TRBV9	TRBJ1-6	TGTGCCAGCAGCTCCACGTTGGGGGGGAATTCACCCCTCCACTTT	CASSSTLGGNSPLHF
.	.	TRBV7-2	TRBJ1-4	TGTGCCAGCAGCTCCGGGATCATTGGAACTAATGAAAAACTGTTTTTT	CASSSGIIGTNEKLFF
TRBD1	.	TRBV5-1	TRBJ2-1	TGCGCCAGCAGCCCAGCCCGACAGGGGAATCTGAATGAGCAGTTCTTC	CASSPARQGNLNEQFF
.	.	TRBV12-5	TRBJ2-7	TGTGCTAGTGGTCCAGGACGGTTGTCGGCCTACGAGCAGTACTTC	CASGPGRLSAYEQYF
TRBD2	.	TRBV28	TRBJ2-7	TGTGCCAGCAGTTCCTCCCGGGTCACTACATCAGCGGGGGGGCCCTACGAGCAGTACTTC	CASSSSRVTTSAGGPYEQYF
TRBD2	.	TRBV3-1/TRBV3-2	TRBJ2-3	TGTGCCAGCAGCCCCCGGACTAGCGGGGGGGCCAGGGATACGCAGTATTTT	CASSPRTSGGARDTQYF
TRBD1	.	TRBV15	TRBJ2-5	TGTGCCACCAGCAGACTTGGGACAGAAGAGACCCAGTACTTC	CATSRLGTEETQYF
.	.	TRBV29-1	TRBJ2-7	TGCAGCGTGGCGGCCTCCTACGAGCAGTACTTC	CSVAASYEQYF
TRBD1	.	TRBV5-1	TRBJ2-7	TGCGCCAGCAGCGGGGCCAGCGGACAGGTGGGATCCTACGAGCAGTACTTC	CASSGASGQVGSYEQYF
.	few	TRBV21-1	TRBJ1-6	TGTGCCAGCAGCAAAGCCGATAATACCGTCCGCCCGAGCTCCTATAATTCACCCCTCCACTTT	CASSKADNTVRPSSYNSPLHF
.	once	TRBV5-4	TRBJ2-3	TGTGCCAGCAGCTTGTTCCAGCGTAGCACAGATACGCAGTATTTT	CASSLFQRSTDTQYF
TRBD1	.	TRBV5-5	TRBJ1-4	TGTGCCAGCAGCTCGGACAGGACTAATGAAAAACTGTTTTTT	CASSSDRTNEKLFF
.	.	TRBV5-1	TRBJ1-1	TGCGCCAGCGCACTACAGGGCCTCGGGACTGAAGCTTTCTTT	CASALQGLGTEAFF
.	.	TRBV10-3	TRBJ2-7	TGTGCCATCAGATACAGGGAGGGGGGCGGCGAGCAGTACTTC	CAIRYREGGGEQYF
.	.	TRBV7-7	TRBJ1-2	TGTGCCAGCAGCCAGTCTGGCTACACCTTC	CASSQSGYTF
.	.	TRBV6-5	TRBJ1-4	TGTGCCAGCAGTTACTCCGATGGGCGGGTGGGGAAACTGTTTTTT	CASSYSDGRVGKLFF
.	.	TRBV9	TRBJ1-1	TGTGCCAGCAGCGTAGCTCCGGAGCCGAACACTGAAGCTTTCTTT	CASSVAPEPNTEAFF
.	.	TRBV21-1	TRBJ1-2	TGTGCCAGCAGCACAGGGAGCGGCTACACCTTC	CASSTGSGYTF
TRBD1	.	TRBV6-5	TRBJ1-2	TGTGCCAGCAGTTACTCGACAGGGGGTGGAGGCTACACCTTC	CASSYSTGGGGYTF
.	.	TRBV6-2/TRBV6-3	TRBJ2-1	TGTGCCAGCAGTCCCGCCTATGAGCAGTTCTTC	CASSPAYEQFF
TRBD1	.	TRBV5-1	TRBJ1-1	TGCGCCAGCAGCTTCGACAGGGAAAGGGCTGAAGCTTTCTTT	CASSFDRERAEAFF
.	.	TRBV2	TRBJ1-2	TGTGCCAGCAGTGTTTGGACGAAGAACTATGGCTACACCTTC	CASSVWTKNYGYTF
.	once	TRBV30	TRBJ1-2	TGTGCCTGGATTCAGGGGACCTCGTCGTATGGCTACACCTTC	CAWIQGTSSYGYTF
TRBD1	once	TRBV11-2	TRBJ1-2	TGTGCCAGCAGCAGGGACAGTAGGACGGATGGCTACACCTTC	CASSRDSRTDGYTF
.	.	TRBV4-2	TRBJ2-3	TGTGCCAGCAGCCAAGATCCGCTCTTTACAGATACGCAGTATTTT	CASSQDPLFTDTQYF
.	.	TRBV13	TRBJ2-2	TGTGCCAGCAGCTCCAACAGGGTCACCGGGGAGCTGTTTTTT	CASSSNRVTGELFF
.	.	TRBV4-1	TRBJ2-7	TGCGCCAGCAGCCAAGATGGAGGGGGTGATAAGCAGTACTTC	CASSQDGGGDKQYF
.	.	TRBV7-8	TRBJ2-7	TGTGCCAGCAGCTTGCCCTCCCCAAGGGGCTACGAGCAGTACTTC	CASSLPSPRGYEQYF
.	.	TRBV6-1	TRBJ1-2	TGTGCCAGCAGTGAGCGTCCTTCGGGCTACACCTTC	CASSERPSGYTF
.	few	TRBV5-8	TRBJ2-2	TGTGCCAGCAGCTTTGGGCCATGGGACAGCGGGCATCCCGATGCCGGGGAGCTGTTTTTT	CASSFGPWDSGHPDAGELFF
TRBD2	.	TRBV7-8	TRBJ2-4	TGTGCCAGCAGAAGGACTAGCGGGGCCTCGGGGAACATTCAGTACTTC	CASRRTSGASGNIQYF
.	once	TRBV5-1	TRBJ1-2	TGCGCCAGCAGCTTGTCAGGGTCCGGCTACACCTTC	CASSLSGSGYTF
TRBD1	.	TRBV4-1	TRBJ1-4	TGCGCCAGCAGCCCATGGACAGGGGCCGAAAAACTGTTTTTT	CASSPWTGAEKLFF
.	.	TRBV25-1	TRBJ1-1	TGTGCCAGCAGTGGTTCGGTGGGAGCTTTCTTT	CASSGSVGAFF